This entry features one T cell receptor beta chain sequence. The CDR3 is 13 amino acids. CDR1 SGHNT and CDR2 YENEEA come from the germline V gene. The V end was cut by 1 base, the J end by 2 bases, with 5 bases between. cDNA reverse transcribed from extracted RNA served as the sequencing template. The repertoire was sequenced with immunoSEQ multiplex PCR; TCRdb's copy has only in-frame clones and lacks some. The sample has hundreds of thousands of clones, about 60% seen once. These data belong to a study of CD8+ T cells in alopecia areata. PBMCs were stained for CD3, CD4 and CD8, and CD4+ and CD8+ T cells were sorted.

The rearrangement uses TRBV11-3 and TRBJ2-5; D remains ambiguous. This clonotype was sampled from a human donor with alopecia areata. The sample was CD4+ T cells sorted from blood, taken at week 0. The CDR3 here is CASSLGAQETQYF. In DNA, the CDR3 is TGTGCCAGCAGCTTAGGGGCGCAAGAGACCCAGTACTTC.